These 26 T cell receptor beta chains originate from one sample sequenced in a study of CD8+ T cells in alopecia areata. As the sequencing template, cDNA was produced by extracting RNA and reverse transcribing it. Data came from immunoSEQ multiplex PCR; TCRdb stores just in-frame clones and leaves some out. The profile covers about 110,000 clones, none occurring a single time. Source material: lesional skin. The source is a C3H/HeJ mouse with alopecia areata. For the strain, the MHC haplotype given is H2-k.

In its sample, this clone was seen a few times. The listed genes are named as in mouse. The read gets to within 4 residues of the CDR3 end, and the germline J gene fills in the rest. The chain has TRBV13-3 and TRBJ2-7; perhaps TRBD2 as D (5 bases). Germline V gives CDR1 NNHDY, CDR2 SYVADS. The CDR3 loop spans 13 amino acids. CDR3 DNA, as far as it was read: TGTGCCAGCAGTGACCCGGACTTATAT. Translation gives CASSDPDLY. The whole CDR3 is CASSDPDLYEQYF.

In this sample, this clone turned up many times. Genes and germline are mouse. The sequenced fragment ends 4 residues before the CDR3 boundary, so the rest is inferred from the germline J gene. V is TRBV19 and J is TRBJ2-3, with TRBD2 matching over 11 bases. V trimming: 4 bases; J trimming: 0 bases; junction bases outside the gene matches: 4. CDR1 FNHDT and CDR2 SITEND come from the germline V gene (reference sequence). The CDR3 has 16 amino acids. The CDR3 loop reads CASSRLGGSSAETLYF. Partial CDR3 DNA: TGTGCCAGCAGTCGACTGGGGGGGTCTAGTGCAGAA.

This clone occurred a few times. Translating the DNA gives a protein that differs from the TCRdb entry at residue 10; the protein shown here is that DNA translation. The gene names given are mouse names. The part of the CDR3 DNA that was read is TGTGCCTGGAGTCTAATACAGAATTCGCCC. Translation gives CAWSLIQNSP. The full CDR3 reads CAWSLIQNSPLYF. V usage is TRBV31 and J usage is TRBJ1-6; D is ambiguous. The CDR3 end lies 3 residues beyond the end of the read and is filled in from the germline J gene. TRBJ1-6 is an open reading frame, and its role is uncertain. The CDR3 sequence is 13 residues long. CDR1 and CDR2 from the germline V gene are GKSSPN and SITVG. The germline V and J ends were trimmed by 0 bases and 7 bases, with 7 bases remaining between them.

A remark on this clone: The gene names here belong to mouse. The read terminates 4 residues ahead of where the CDR3 ends, so the germline J gene completes it. The chain has TRBV19 and TRBJ2-7; 9 bases line up with TRBD2. In germline, CDR1 is FNHDT, CDR2 SITEND (reference sequence). This CDR3 comprises 17 residues. V dropped 2 bases and J dropped 0; count of bases not matched to a gene: 9. The CDR3 reads CASSINWGVPSSYEQYF. Partial CDR3 DNA: TGTGCCAGCAGTATTAACTGGGGGGTCCCGAGCTCCTAT.

Comment on this clone: Gene names refer to mouse genes. The CDR3 extends 4 residues past the end of the read, so its final part is completed from the germline J gene. The genes are TRBV13-1 and TRBJ1-4; D unclear. Germline V CDR1 and CDR2: NSHNY, SYGAGN. This CDR3 has 15 amino acids. The ends were cut back, 3 bases at V and 0 bases at J, with 9 bases in the middle. The CDR3 region is CASSVRHLSNERLFF. The part of the CDR3 DNA that was read is TGTGCCAGCAGTGTCCGACACCTTTCCAACGAA.

A word on this clone: Gene labels here are mouse ones. The CDR3 goes on 4 residues after the read ends, and that part is filled in from the germline J gene. The gene calls are TRBV14 and TRBJ2-7; possibly TRBD1 for D (7 bases). V lost 1 base and J lost 3, with 8 bases in between. The CDR3 spans 13 residues. Germline V gene data show CDR1 as SGHDT and CDR2 as FRDEAV. The CDR3 region is CASSFQGGYEQYF. Partial CDR3 DNA: TGTGCCAGCAGTTTCCAGGGGGGCTAT.

There are many counts of this clone. Gene and germline names: mouse. The read ends 4 residues early relative to the CDR3; the germline J gene fills the gap. The chain carries TRBV5 and TRBJ2-3; TRBD2 matches at 8 bases. This CDR3 contains 16 residues. The germline gives CDR1 LGHNA, CDR2 YNLKQL (reference sequence). After removal of 0 bases from V and 0 bases from J, the junction contained 2 bases not matched to a gene. The CDR3 bases that were read are TGTGCCAGCAGCCAAGACTGGGGGGCTAGTGCAGAA. Its translation is CASSQDWGASAE. In full, the CDR3 reads CASSQDWGASAETLYF.

About this clone: TCRdb gives a protein that differs at residue 12 from what the DNA encodes, so the protein here is translated from the DNA. Genes and germline come from the mouse. The read is 3 residues too short to cover the CDR3 end, so that end is filled in from the germline J gene. The chain combines TRBV13-1 with TRBJ1-3; 8 bases are shared with TRBD1. The CDR3 totals 15 residues. Germline V lookup: CDR1 NSHNY, CDR2 SYGAGN. V dropped 4 bases and J dropped 0; count of bases not matched to a gene: 3. The sequenced part of the CDR3 DNA is TGTGCCAGCAGTCCTCAGGGGGCTTCTGGAAATACG. It codes for CASSPQGASGNT. The CDR3 reads in full as CASSPQGASGNTLYF.

This clone was observed a few times. Gene names and germline refer to mouse. The read stops 4 residues short of the end of the CDR3; the missing end is completed from the germline J gene. The chain has TRBV1 and TRBJ2-4, with 10 bases identical to TRBD2. The length of the CDR3 is 15 residues. Trimming cost V 4 bases and J 2 bases; bases outside gene matches: 3. Looked up from germline, CDR1 is NSQYPW and CDR2 is LRSPGD (reference sequence). CDR3 region: CTCSEGLGHQNTLYF. Partial CDR3 DNA: TGCACCTGCAGTGAGGGACTGGGGCATCAAAAC. Full variable domain (remainder filled in from reference TRBV1 and TRBJ2-4): VTLLEQNPRWRLVPRGQAVNLRCILKNSQYPWMSWYQQDLQKQLQWLFTLRSPGDKEVKSLPGADYLATRVTDTELRLQVANMSQGRTLYCTCSEGLGHQNTLYFGAGTRLSVL.

This clone was picked up a small number of times. Gene names follow the mouse nomenclature. The sequence runs out 4 residues before the end of the CDR3; the remainder is reconstructed from the germline J gene. The rearrangement uses TRBV1 and TRBJ2-1, with TRBD2 matching 9 bases. The CDR3 loop spans 16 amino acids. From germline, CDR1 is NSQYPW and CDR2 LRSPGD (reference sequence). The ends lost 0 bases at V and 6 bases at J; junction bases unmatched: 6. Partial CDR3 DNA: TGCACCTGCAGTGCAGATGTCGCTGGGGGGGTTGCT. Protein product: CTCSADVAGGVA. The entire CDR3 reads CTCSADVAGGVAEQFF.

This clone was counted between two and nine times. Any gene name here is a mouse gene name. The read is 4 residues too short to cover the CDR3 end, so that end is filled in from the germline J gene. The chain couples TRBV1 to TRBJ2-1; 14 bases are shared with TRBD2. The CDR3 runs to 17 residues. CDR1 and CDR2 from the germline V gene are NSQYPW and LRSPGD (reference sequence). The CDR3 spells CTCSAEGTGGARAEQFF. The part of the CDR3 DNA that was read is TGCACCTGCAGTGCAGAGGGGACTGGGGGGGCGCGCGCT.

With respect to this clone: Any gene name here is a mouse gene name. Read coverage stops 4 residues before the CDR3 terminus; the germline J gene supplies the remainder. This chain links TRBV19 with TRBJ2-4, with D possibly TRBD1 on 7 matching bases. Germline CDR1 FNHDT, CDR2 SITEND (reference sequence). The CDR3 is 12 residues long. CDR3 bases read: TGTGCCAGCAGCGAGGGGGCGAAC. Protein product: CASSEGAN. The complete CDR3 protein is CASSEGANTLYF.

For this clone: The gene symbols are mouse symbols. The DNA ends 4 residues before the CDR3 does, and the rest of the CDR3 is filled in from the germline J gene. The chain has TRBV13-3 and TRBJ1-1; TRBD1 aligns across 8 bases. V gave up 6 bases and J gave up 4 bases; unmatched junction bases: 8. The CDR3 covers 14 residues. From germline, CDR1 is NNHDY and CDR2 SYVADS. CDR3 in amino acids: CASISGGEGTEVFF. CDR3 DNA (partial): TGTGCCAGCATCTCAGGGGGCGAGGGCACA.

This clone has just a few counts. The gene names here belong to mouse. The sequence runs out 4 residues before the end of the CDR3; the remainder is reconstructed from the germline J gene. The V gene is TRBV13-3, the J gene TRBJ2-5; D is ambiguous. Trimming took off 1 base at V and 1 base at J, with 10 bases between the two ends. Per germline, CDR1 NNHDY and CDR2 SYVADS. The CDR3 runs 15 residues. The covered CDR3 bases are TGTGCCAGCAGTGATCCCCGACAAGACCAAGAC. Translation: CASSDPRQDQD. The CDR3, in full, reads CASSDPRQDQDTQYF. Full variable domain (outside the CDR3, taken from reference TRBV13-3 and TRBJ2-5): EAAVTQSPRSKVAVTGGKVTLSCHQTNNHDYMYWYRQDTGHGLRLIHYSYVADSTEKGDIPDGYKASRPSQENFSLILELASLSQTAVYFCASSDPRQDQDTQYFGPGTRLLVL.

This clone has a handful of counts. The genes are named according to mouse. From the germline J gene comes the end of the CDR3, since the read stops 4 residues before it. The chain employs TRBV19 and TRBJ2-3; 14 nucleotides agree with TRBD2. Germline lookup yields CDR1 FNHDT and CDR2 SITEND (reference sequence). CDR3 length: 17 residues. V was pared by 4 bases and J by 2 bases, with 6 bases of the junction left unmatched. The CDR3 sequence: CASSPGLGGRAAETLYF. Incomplete CDR3 DNA: TGTGCCAGCAGTCCGGGACTGGGGGGGCGCGCTGCAGAA.

This clone was seen a few times. Germline and genes: mouse. From the germline J gene comes the end of the CDR3, since the read stops 4 residues before it. V usage is TRBV14 and J usage is TRBJ2-3, with TRBD2 matching 7 bases. There are 15 residues in the CDR3. Unmatched junction bases numbered 3, after V lost 2 bases and J lost 0 bases. Germline V gene data show CDR1 as SGHDT and CDR2 as FRDEAV. The CDR3 DNA, read in part, is TGTGCCAGCAGTTTGGGCTGGGGGAGTGCAGAA. The encoded protein is CASSLGWGSAE. The CDR3, in full, reads CASSLGWGSAETLYF.

This clone was observed a few times. The genes are named according to mouse. The read finishes 4 residues shy of the CDR3 end, and the germline J gene is used to complete it. J is TRBJ2-1 and V is TRBV13-3, with a possible D match to TRBD1 (6 bases). The germline V gene encodes CDR1 NNHDY and CDR2 SYVADS. The CDR3 loop spans 14 amino acids. The germline V and J ends were trimmed by 6 bases and 0 bases, with 10 bases remaining between them. CDR3 region: CASTQGYNYAEQFF. The part of the CDR3 DNA that was read is TGTGCCAGCACACAGGGATATAACTATGCT.

This clone was observed a few times. Here the gene names and germline are mouse. The sequenced part of the CDR3 DNA is TGTGCCAGCAGCCAGGGACAGGGGTATGCAGAA. It encodes CASSQGQGYAE. In full, the CDR3 is CASSQGQGYAETLYF. This sequence joins TRBV5 and TRBJ2-3; 10 positions match TRBD1. The read is 4 residues too short to cover the CDR3 end, so that end is filled in from the germline J gene. CDR1 LGHNA and CDR2 YNLKQL come from the germline V gene (reference sequence). V lost 3 bases, J lost 2 bases, and 2 bases stayed unmatched. This CDR3 contains 15 residues.

A word on this clone: Each gene name is a mouse one. The read is 4 residues too short to cover the CDR3 end, so that end is filled in from the germline J gene. The V gene is TRBV1, the J gene TRBJ1-2; D remains unclear. This CDR3 comprises 12 residues. Germline CDR1 reads NSQYPW; CDR2 reads LRSPGD (reference sequence). The covered CDR3 bases are TGCACCTGCAGGCCAGACTGGGGC. This translates into CTCRPDWG. The CDR3 in its entirety is CTCRPDWGDYTF.

In the case of this clone: Gene names follow the mouse nomenclature. The CDR3 bases that were read are TGCACCTGCAGTGCAGATTCGACTGGGGGCCTCTCCTAT. Translating it yields CTCSADSTGGLSY. The whole CDR3 region reads CTCSADSTGGLSYEQYF. This chain uses TRBV1 with TRBJ2-7, with TRBD2 matching over 9 bases. The read ends 4 residues shy of where the CDR3 ends; the end is completed using the germline J gene. The CDR3 loop spans 17 amino acids. Losses at the gene ends were 0 bases for V and 0 bases for J; bases not matched to a gene: 6. Germline assignment: CDR1 NSQYPW and CDR2 LRSPGD (reference sequence).

With regard to this clone: Mouse gene names and germline throughout. The read ends 4 residues early relative to the CDR3; the germline J gene fills the gap. The chain couples TRBV13-3 to TRBJ2-4; 9 bases agree with TRBD1. Germline values: CDR1 NNHDY, CDR2 SYVADS. The CDR3 covers 14 residues. CDR3 DNA, as far as it was read: TGTGCCAGCAGTGACCGGACAGGGGTAAAC. This sequence encodes CASSDRTGVN. The CDR3 reads in full as CASSDRTGVNTLYF.

This clone was counted a few times. Gene names are mouse gene names. Read data end 4 residues before the CDR3 end; the end is taken from the germline J gene. The J gene is TRBJ1-4, the V gene TRBV13-1, with D unresolved. Trimming took 5 bases from V and 5 from J, leaving 4 bases between them. From germline, CDR1 is NSHNY and CDR2 SYGAGN. CDR3 size: 11 residues. The CDR3 bases that were read are TGTGCCAGCAGGAGGAACGAA. Its protein product is CASRRNE. The CDR3 reads in full as CASRRNERLFF.

This clone was seen a handful of times. The genes and germline here are from mouse. Read data end 4 residues before the CDR3 end; the end is taken from the germline J gene. The rearrangement links TRBV13-1 to TRBJ2-3, with a possible D match to TRBD1 (6 bases). The ends were cut back, 2 bases at V and 0 bases at J, with 10 bases in the middle. The CDR3 consists of 15 residues. Germline CDR1 NSHNY, CDR2 SYGAGN. CDR3 DNA, as far as it was read: TGTGCCAGCAGTGAAACAGGGAATAGTGCAGAA. Translation gives CASSETGNSAE. The whole CDR3 sequence is CASSETGNSAETLYF.

With regard to this clone: Gene and germline names: mouse. Read coverage stops 4 residues before the CDR3 terminus; the germline J gene supplies the remainder. The chain couples TRBV1 to TRBJ2-1, with D tentatively TRBD2 (6 bases). Trimming pared 0 bases from V and 4 bases from J, leaving 10 bases between. This CDR3 region has 15 residues. The germline V gene encodes CDR1 NSQYPW and CDR2 LRSPGD (reference sequence). The CDR3 sequence: CTCSADLLGYAEQFF. The CDR3 bases that were read are TGCACCTGCAGTGCAGATCTCCTGGGGTATGCT.

In this sample, this clone turned up a few times. The genes and germline here are from mouse. Coverage ceases 4 residues before the CDR3 finishes, and the germline J gene fills in the end. The rearrangement joins TRBV13-2 to TRBJ2-2, with 8 bases matching TRBD2. CDR1 is NNHNN and CDR2 is SYGAGS in the germline V gene (reference sequence). The CDR3 runs 16 residues. V lost 3 bases to trimming and J lost 0 bases; unmatched junction nucleotides: 4. The CDR3 loop reads CASGGDWGANTGQLYF. The CDR3 DNA, read in part, is TGTGCCAGCGGTGGAGACTGGGGAGCAAACACCGGG.

This clone was seen a few times. The genes and germline here are from mouse. The CDR3 goes on 4 residues after the read ends, and that part is filled in from the germline J gene. The J gene is TRBJ1-1, the V gene TRBV19; maybe TRBD1 (5 bases). V lost 2 bases to trimming and J lost 4 bases, with 12 bases between them. The CDR3 has 14 residues. From germline, CDR1 is FNHDT and CDR2 SITEND (reference sequence). CDR3 DNA, as far as it was read: TGTGCCAGCAGTATGGGGGTGAGGGGCACA. This gives the protein CASSMGVRGT. The full CDR3 sequence reads CASSMGVRGTEVFF.